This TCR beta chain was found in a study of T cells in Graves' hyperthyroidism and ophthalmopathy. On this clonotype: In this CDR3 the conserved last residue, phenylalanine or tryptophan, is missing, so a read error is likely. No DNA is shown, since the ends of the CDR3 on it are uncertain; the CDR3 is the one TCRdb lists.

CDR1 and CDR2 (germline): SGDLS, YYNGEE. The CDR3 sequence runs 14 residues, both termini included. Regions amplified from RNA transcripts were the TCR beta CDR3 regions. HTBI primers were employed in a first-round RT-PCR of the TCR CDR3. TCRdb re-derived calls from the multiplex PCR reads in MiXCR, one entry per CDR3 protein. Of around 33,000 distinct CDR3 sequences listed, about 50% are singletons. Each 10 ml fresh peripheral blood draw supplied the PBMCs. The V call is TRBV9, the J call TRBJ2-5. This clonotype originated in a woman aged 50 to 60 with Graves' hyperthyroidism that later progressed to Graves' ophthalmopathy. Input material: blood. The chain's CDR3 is CASSADTYGYTFSS.